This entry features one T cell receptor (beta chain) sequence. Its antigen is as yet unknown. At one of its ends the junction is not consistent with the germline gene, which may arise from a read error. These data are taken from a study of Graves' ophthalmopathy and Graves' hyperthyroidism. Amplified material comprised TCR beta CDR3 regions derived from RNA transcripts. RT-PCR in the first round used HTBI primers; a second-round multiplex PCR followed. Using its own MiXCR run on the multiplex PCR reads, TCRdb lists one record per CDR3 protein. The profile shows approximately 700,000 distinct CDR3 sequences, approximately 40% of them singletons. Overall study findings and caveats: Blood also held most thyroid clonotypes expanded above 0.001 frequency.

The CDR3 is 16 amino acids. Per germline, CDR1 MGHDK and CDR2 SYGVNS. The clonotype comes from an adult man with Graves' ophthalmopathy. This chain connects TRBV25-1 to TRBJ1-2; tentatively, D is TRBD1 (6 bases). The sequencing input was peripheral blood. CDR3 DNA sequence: TGCGCCAGCAGCCAGTTCTACAGGGTACTTGGCTATGGCTACACCTTC. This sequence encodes CASSQFYRVLGYGYTF.